This passage covers 21 T cell receptor beta chains from one sample sequenced in a study of blood T cells in healthy people across ages. Combining a sample-barcoded 5' primer with a J-beta primer mix, a second PCR ran for 7 to 11 cycles. Via MiXCR, TCRdb re-called the 5' RACE reads, giving one row per CDR3 protein. The sample holds about 1.4 million distinct CDR3 sequences; 55% to 75% are singletons and the top ten take under 8.5%. The sequenced material came from blood. These receptors originate from a man between 18 and 29 years old in good health.

The rearrangement links TRBV6-5 to TRBJ2-7; D is possibly TRBD1 or TRBD2 (5 bases each). This CDR3 is 14 amino acids long. In germline, CDR1 is MNHEY, CDR2 SVGAGI. The germline V and J ends were trimmed by 0 bases and 6 bases, with 12 bases remaining between them. The CDR3 coding sequence is TGTGCCAGCAGTTACTCCGCAGGGAGTCCCGAGCAGTACTTC. Its protein product is CASSYSAGSPEQYF.

This chain links TRBV18 with TRBJ2-3; D is perhaps TRBD1 or TRBD2 (5 bases each). CDR1 and CDR2 from the germline V gene are KGHSH and LQKENI. V gave up 3 bases and J gave up 4 bases, with 14 bases separating them. CDR3 size: 15 residues. The CDR3 nucleotides are TGTGCCAGCTCACCGCCGGGACCTAGGCCAGATACGCAGTATTTT. Amino acid sequence: CASSPPGPRPDTQYF.

This clonotype was counted a few times. This chain connects TRBV10-3 to TRBJ2-6; the D gene is possibly TRBD2 (7 bases). The CDR3 has 15 amino acids. Trimming left V 11 bases short and J 0 bases short, with 14 bases between. In germline, CDR1 is ENHRY, CDR2 SYGVKD. In nucleotides, the CDR3 is TGTGCCGCGGGGGCCGGTTACTCTGGGGCCAACGTCCTGACTTTC. This gives the protein CAAGAGYSGANVLTF.

This chain uses TRBV5-6 with TRBJ2-4, with D possibly matching TRBD1 (6 bases). The CDR3 runs to 19 residues. Germline V lookup: CDR1 SGHDT, CDR2 YYEEEE. V was trimmed by 0 bases and J by 5 bases, leaving 24 bases between them. The CDR3 reads CASSLASGALEAIQNIQYF. The DNA of the CDR3 is TGTGCCAGCAGCTTGGCGTCAGGGGCCCTTGAGGCGATCCAAAACATTCAGTACTTC.

The chain has TRBV7-9 and TRBJ2-5, with D perhaps matching TRBD2 (5 bases). V lost 4 bases to trimming and J lost 9 bases, with 15 bases between them. Germline V gene sequence: CDR1 SEHNR, CDR2 FQNEAQ (reference sequence). This CDR3 has 13 residues. Here the CDR3 reads CASSSLRVRAQYF. As DNA, the CDR3 is TGTGCCAGCAGCTCATTAAGGGTGCGGGCCCAGTACTTC.

The rearrangement joins TRBV11-2 to TRBJ2-3; possibly TRBD2 for D (6 bases). Trimming stripped 5 bases from V and 2 bases from J, with 20 bases between. Germline CDR1 and CDR2: SGHAT and FQNNGV. The CDR3 runs to 17 residues. CDR3 sequence reads: CASSAHPLAPSTDTQYF. CDR3 bases: TGTGCCAGCAGCGCACACCCACTAGCCCCGTCCACAGATACGCAGTATTTT.

The chain couples TRBV6-4 to TRBJ2-7; 9 bases map to TRBD1. The CDR3 has 15 amino acids. The V gene end was trimmed by 4 bases and the J gene end by 5 bases; junction bases not matched to a gene: 9. In germline, CDR1 is MRHNA, CDR2 SNTAGT. This CDR3 is CASSGNRDREDEQYF. The CDR3 DNA reads as TGTGCCAGCAGTGGAAATAGGGACAGGGAGGACGAGCAGTACTTC.

The chain has TRBV20-1 and TRBJ2-4; D is unclear. This CDR3 is 15 amino acids long. Germline V CDR1 and CDR2: DFQATT, SNEGSKA (reference sequence). Trimming took 3 bases from V and 13 from J, leaving 25 bases between them. The CDR3 DNA reads TGCAGTGCTAGGGACCCAGAAACGCCCGGCTACGGGCAGTACTTC. Its translation: CSARDPETPGYGQYF.

This clonotype has only a few counts. This sequence joins TRBV4-1 and TRBJ2-1; D is ambiguous. This CDR3 spans 15 amino acids. The germline V gene has CDR1 MGHRA and CDR2 YSYEKL. Deletions cut 0 bases from V and 8 bases from J, with 14 bases between. The chain's CDR3 is CASSQDLPETDEQFF. The CDR3 DNA reads TGCGCCAGCAGCCAAGATCTTCCTGAAACGGATGAGCAGTTCTTC.

The chain uses TRBV20-1 and TRBJ2-1; TRBD2 matches 11 bases. With the DNA end fitting TRBJ2-7 better, the J assignment may be wrong. The CDR3 length is 15 residues. Germline V gene sequence: CDR1 DFQATT, CDR2 SNEGSKA (reference sequence). CDR3 in DNA: TGCAGTGCTATGGGACTAGCGGAGAGCTCCTACGAGCAGTACTTC. Encoded protein: CSAMGLAESSYEQYF.

Remarks on this clonotype: This may arise from a read error, as a much more abundant clone is one base away. The rearrangement joins TRBV28 to TRBJ2-5, with 10 positions matching TRBD1. This CDR3 region has 15 residues. CDR1 is MDHEN, CDR2 SYDVKM, per germline. CDR3 protein: CASSGAGQGSHEQNF. The CDR3 nucleotides read TGTGCCAGCAGTGGAGCGGGACAGGGGTCCCACGAGCAGAACTTC.

This clonotype was recorded at least ten times. The J gene is TRBJ2-6, the V gene TRBV12-3 or TRBV12-4; tentatively, D is TRBD2 (5 bases). V was pared by 3 bases and J by 1 base, with 7 bases between. The CDR3 is made up of 15 amino acids. The CDR3 coding sequence is TGTGCCAGCAGTTTCGGGGTTTCTGGGGCCAACGTCCTGACTTTC. Translating it yields CASSFGVSGANVLTF.

The V gene is TRBV12-3 or TRBV12-4, the J gene TRBJ2-7, with D uncertain. Between the trimmed V and J ends, which lost 11 bases and 6 bases, there was a span of 23 bases. The CDR3 has 14 residues. This chain's CDR3 is CASSPALGSGEQYF. The CDR3 DNA sequence: TGTGCCTCCTCCCCCGCCTTGGGGTCAGGCGAGCAGTACTTC.

The CDR3 loop reads CASSLRGGGYGYTF. CDR3 DNA: TGTGCCAGCAGTTTGAGAGGGGGAGGCTATGGCTACACCTTC. The chain combines TRBV27 with TRBJ1-2, with D maybe TRBD1 (6 bases). CDR1 and CDR2 (germline): MNHEY, SMNVEV (reference sequence). V was shortened by 3 bases and J by 4 bases, with 12 bases between the two germline ends. The CDR3 has 14 residues.

In its sample, this clonotype was seen a few times. The rearrangement links TRBV12-3 or TRBV12-4 to TRBJ2-4, with 9 bases matching TRBD2. The CDR3 spans 15 residues. V shed 3 bases, J shed 3 bases, and the junction held 3 bases outside the gene matches. The CDR3 nucleotides are TGTGCCAGCAGTTTGTCTAGCGGGAACAAAAACATTCAGTACTTC. As protein: CASSLSSGNKNIQYF.

This clonotype was counted only a few times. The chain has TRBV20-1 and TRBJ2-7; possibly TRBD1 or TRBD2 for D (6 bases each). This CDR3 region has 14 residues. V lost 0 bases to trimming and J lost 4 bases, with 13 bases between them. The germline gives CDR1 DFQATT, CDR2 SNEGSKA (reference sequence). The CDR3 sequence is CSARETGARYEQYF. The CDR3 DNA follows: TGCAGTGCTAGAGAAACGGGGGCGCGTTACGAGCAGTACTTC.

V and J are TRBV20-1 and TRBJ2-2; unclear D gene. Trimming stripped 0 bases from V and 7 bases from J, with 18 bases between. The CDR3 is 16 residues long. Germline values: CDR1 DFQATT, CDR2 SNEGSKA (reference sequence). This CDR3 is CSARDLGTKRIGELFF. The CDR3 DNA sequence: TGCAGTGCTAGAGATCTGGGCACTAAAAGGATCGGGGAGCTGTTTTTT.

The rearrangement links TRBV7-2 to TRBJ1-1, with D hard to call. V lost 1 base, J lost 1 base, and 10 bases lay in between. CDR3 length equals 15 residues. Germline values: CDR1 SGHTA, CDR2 FQGNSA. The CDR3 protein is CASSLEGGGNTEAFF. Written as DNA, the CDR3 is TGTGCCAGCAGCTTAGAGGGAGGTGGGAACACTGAAGCTTTCTTT.

The rearrangement uses TRBV5-1 and TRBJ2-1; D is unresolved. V dropped 1 base and J dropped 6 bases, with 8 bases sitting between them. The CDR3 has 13 residues. Germline V gives CDR1 SGHRS, CDR2 YFSETQ. DNA of the CDR3: TGCGCCAGCAGCTTGAGAGCTGGCAATGAGCAGTTCTTC. Translation: CASSLRAGNEQFF.

The CDR3 DNA is TGCGCCAGCAGCTTGAGTCAGAGCTCCTACAATGAGCAGTTCTTC. This translates into CASSLSQSSYNEQFF. V gene TRBV5-1 combines with J gene TRBJ2-1; D is unresolved. V shed 1 base and J shed 0 bases, with 8 bases lying between them. Germline lookup yields CDR1 SGHRS and CDR2 YFSETQ. The CDR3 consists of 15 residues.

The V call is TRBV27, the J call TRBJ2-7; D gene uncertain. Trimming pared 2 bases from V and 4 bases from J, leaving 24 bases between. The CDR3 consists of 18 residues. CDR1 and CDR2 from the germline V gene are MNHEY and SMNVEV (reference sequence). The DNA of the CDR3 is TGTGCCAGCAGTTTAAGTTACGGCCTGATTACGGCCCAATACGAGCAGTACTTC. This gives the protein CASSLSYGLITAQYEQYF.